The 8 T cell receptor beta chains listed next were all sequenced from one sample in a study of blood T cell repertoires in COVID-19. Measured with immunoSEQ multiplex PCR; TCRdb has only the in-frame clones, and not every one. This sample carries 150,000 or so clones, 70% to 85% of them seen once, and the ten largest clones take roughly 1.2%. Sequenced sample: peripheral blood. These TCRs come from a man between 60 and 75 years old who had recovered from COVID-19.

The J gene is TRBJ2-1, the V gene TRBV18, with 8 bases identical to TRBD1. The germline gives CDR1 KGHSH, CDR2 LQKENI. There are 17 residues in the CDR3. Trimming took 0 bases from V and 1 from J; bases not matched to a gene: 5. As DNA, the CDR3 is TGTGCCAGCTCACCACCTGCACAGGGGGGTTCCTACAATGAGCAGTTCTTC. It translates to CASSPPAQGGSYNEQFF.

This rearrangement joins TRBV6-2 or TRBV6-3 to TRBJ2-2; 7 nucleotides match TRBD1. From germline, CDR1 is MNHEY and CDR2 SVGEGT. The J segment lost 4 bases and the V segment lost 6 bases, leaving 8 bases of the junction unmatched. CDR3 length: 15 residues. CDR3 in amino acids: CASSLGTASTGELFF. The CDR3 DNA reads as TGTGCCAGCAGCCTTGGGACAGCGAGCACCGGGGAGCTGTTTTTT.

The chain uses TRBV27 and TRBJ1-5; D is ambiguous. From germline, CDR1 is MNHEY and CDR2 SMNVEV (reference sequence). This CDR3 spans 12 amino acids. V shed 5 bases and J shed 6 bases, with 8 bases lying between them. The CDR3 region has the DNA TGTGCCAGCAGTCCGTCAGGTCAGCCCCAGCATTTT. Its translation is CASSPSGQPQHF.

The V call is TRBV18, the J call TRBJ2-5; D might be TRBD1 (8 bases). This CDR3 comprises 13 residues. The ends were cut back, 5 bases at V and 5 bases at J, with 12 bases in the middle. Germline-derived CDR1 and CDR2 are KGHSH and LQKENI. The DNA of the CDR3 is TGTGCCAGCTCAGCGGGGGACAGGGAGACCCAGTACTTC. It translates to CASSAGDRETQYF.

The CDR3 DNA follows: TGTGCCAGCAGCCTGACAGGACTGAACACTGAAGCTTTCTTT. It specifies CASSLTGLNTEAFF. This chain links TRBV9 with TRBJ1-1, with D maybe TRBD1 (6 bases). The CDR3 is 14 amino acids. The ends were cut back, 4 bases at V and 0 bases at J, with 10 bases in the middle. Germline V gene lookup returns CDR1 SGDLS and CDR2 YYNGEE.

This chain joins TRBV6-1 and TRBJ2-2; no clear D. CDR3 length: 14 amino acids. Trimming left V 3 bases short and J 4 bases short, with 9 bases between. Germline lookup yields CDR1 MNHNS and CDR2 SASEGT. The CDR3 nucleotides read TGTGCCAGCAGTGAGGTAGAACTCACCGGGGAGCTGTTTTTT. It translates to CASSEVELTGELFF.

The rearrangement links TRBV3-1 (or the pseudogene TRBV3-2) to TRBJ2-7, with unresolved D. Germline CDR1 reads LGHDT; CDR2 reads YNNKEL (reference sequence). This CDR3 region has 12 residues. Trimming pared 4 bases from V and 0 bases from J, leaving 4 bases between. The CDR3, as DNA: TGTGCCAGCAGCCCGAGCTCCTACGAGCAGTACTTC. It codes for CASSPSSYEQYF.

The DNA for the CDR3 is TGTGCCAGCAGCTCATCCGGGACAGGGATCACAGATACGCAGTATTTT. It specifies CASSSSGTGITDTQYF. The V call is TRBV7-3, the J call TRBJ2-3, with TRBD1 matching 9 bases. The CDR3 spans 16 residues. Per germline, CDR1 SGHTA and CDR2 FQGTGA. V gave up 4 bases and J gave up 2 bases; unmatched junction bases: 7.